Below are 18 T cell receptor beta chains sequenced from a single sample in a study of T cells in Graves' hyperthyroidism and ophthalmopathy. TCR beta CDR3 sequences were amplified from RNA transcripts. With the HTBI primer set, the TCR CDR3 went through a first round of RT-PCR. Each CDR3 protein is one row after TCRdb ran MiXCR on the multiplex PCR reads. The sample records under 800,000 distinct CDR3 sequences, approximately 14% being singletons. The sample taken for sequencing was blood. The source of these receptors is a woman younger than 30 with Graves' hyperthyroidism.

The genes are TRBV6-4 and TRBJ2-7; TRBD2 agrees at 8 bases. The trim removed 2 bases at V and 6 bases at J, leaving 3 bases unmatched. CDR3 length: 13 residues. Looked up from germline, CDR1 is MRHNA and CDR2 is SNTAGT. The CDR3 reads CASSDISGSEQYF. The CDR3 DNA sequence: TGTGCCAGCAGTGACATCAGCGGGAGCGAGCAGTACTTC.

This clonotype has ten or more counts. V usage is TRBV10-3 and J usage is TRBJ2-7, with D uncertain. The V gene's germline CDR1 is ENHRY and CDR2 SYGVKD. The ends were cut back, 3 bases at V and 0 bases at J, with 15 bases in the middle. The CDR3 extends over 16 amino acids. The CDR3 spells CAISDVGLRNSYEQYF. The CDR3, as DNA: TGTGCCATCAGTGATGTGGGCCTTAGAAACTCCTACGAGCAGTACTTC.

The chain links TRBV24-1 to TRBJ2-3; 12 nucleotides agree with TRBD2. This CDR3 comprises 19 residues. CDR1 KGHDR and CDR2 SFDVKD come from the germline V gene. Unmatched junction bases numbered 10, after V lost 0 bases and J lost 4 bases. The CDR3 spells CATSDLGTSGLSGPDTQYF. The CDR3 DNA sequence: TGTGCCACCAGTGATTTGGGGACTAGCGGGCTTTCGGGCCCAGATACGCAGTATTTT.

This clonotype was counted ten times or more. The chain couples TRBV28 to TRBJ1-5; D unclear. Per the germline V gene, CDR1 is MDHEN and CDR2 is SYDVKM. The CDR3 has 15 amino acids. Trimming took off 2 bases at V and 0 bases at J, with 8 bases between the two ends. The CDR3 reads CASSLDSNSNQPQHF. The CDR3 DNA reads TGTGCCAGCAGTTTAGATTCCAATAGCAATCAGCCCCAGCATTTT.

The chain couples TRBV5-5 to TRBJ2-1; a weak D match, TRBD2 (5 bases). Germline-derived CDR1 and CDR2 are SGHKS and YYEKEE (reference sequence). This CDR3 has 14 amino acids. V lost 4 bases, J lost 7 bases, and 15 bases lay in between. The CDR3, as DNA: TGTGCCAGCAGCATCGGACTGGACCGGAATGAGCAGTTCTTC. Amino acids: CASSIGLDRNEQFF.

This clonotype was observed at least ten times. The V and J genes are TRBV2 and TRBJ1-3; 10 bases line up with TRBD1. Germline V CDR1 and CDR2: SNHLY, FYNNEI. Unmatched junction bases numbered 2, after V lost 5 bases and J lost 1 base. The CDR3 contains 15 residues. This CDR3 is CASSPGQGSGNTIYF. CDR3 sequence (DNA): TGTGCCAGCAGTCCGGGACAGGGGTCTGGAAACACCATATATTTT.

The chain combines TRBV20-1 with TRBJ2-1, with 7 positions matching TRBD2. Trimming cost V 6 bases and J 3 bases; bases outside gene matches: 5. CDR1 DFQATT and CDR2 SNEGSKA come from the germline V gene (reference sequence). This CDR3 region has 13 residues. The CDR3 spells CSAREAGYNEQFF. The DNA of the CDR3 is TGCAGTGCCCGGGAGGCGGGCTACAATGAGCAGTTCTTC.

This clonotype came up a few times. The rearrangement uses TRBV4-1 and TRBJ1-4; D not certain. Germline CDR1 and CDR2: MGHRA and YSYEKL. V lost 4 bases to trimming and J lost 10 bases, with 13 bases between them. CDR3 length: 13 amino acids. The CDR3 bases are TGCGCCAGCAGCCCTGGGGTCGGCGCAAAACTGTTTTTT. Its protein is CASSPGVGAKLFF.

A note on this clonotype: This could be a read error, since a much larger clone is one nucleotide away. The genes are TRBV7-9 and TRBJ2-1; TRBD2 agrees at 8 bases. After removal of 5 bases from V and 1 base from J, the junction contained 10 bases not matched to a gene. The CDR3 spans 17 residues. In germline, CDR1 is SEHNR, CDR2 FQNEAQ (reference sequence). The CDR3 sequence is CASSQRGGDDSYNEQFF. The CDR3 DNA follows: TGTGCCAGCAGCCAACGGGGGGGAGATGATTCCTACAATGAGCAGTTCTTC.

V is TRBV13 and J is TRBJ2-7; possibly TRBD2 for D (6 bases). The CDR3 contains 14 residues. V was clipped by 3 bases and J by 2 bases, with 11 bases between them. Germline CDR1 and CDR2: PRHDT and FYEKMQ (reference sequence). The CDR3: CASSFRTTPYEQYF. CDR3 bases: TGTGCCAGCAGCTTCAGGACTACCCCCTACGAGCAGTACTTC. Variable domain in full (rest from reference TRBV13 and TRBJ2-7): AAGVIQSPRHLIKEKRETATLKCYPIPRHDTVYWYQQGPGQDPQFLISFYEKMQSDKGSIPDRFSAQQFSDYHSELNMSSLELGDSALYFCASSFRTTPYEQYFGPGTRLTVT.

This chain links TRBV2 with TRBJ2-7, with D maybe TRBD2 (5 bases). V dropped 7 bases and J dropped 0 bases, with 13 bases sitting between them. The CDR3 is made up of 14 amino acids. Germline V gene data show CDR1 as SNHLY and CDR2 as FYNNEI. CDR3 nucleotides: TGTGCCAGCAAGTATCGAACTAGCTCCTACGAGCAGTACTTC. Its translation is CASKYRTSSYEQYF. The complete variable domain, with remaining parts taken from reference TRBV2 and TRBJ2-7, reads EPEVTQTPSHQVTQMGQEVILRCVPISNHLYFYWYRQILGQKVEFLVSFYNNEISEKSEIFDDQFSVERPDGSNFTLKIRSTKLEDSAMYFCASKYRTSSYEQYFGPGTRLTVT.

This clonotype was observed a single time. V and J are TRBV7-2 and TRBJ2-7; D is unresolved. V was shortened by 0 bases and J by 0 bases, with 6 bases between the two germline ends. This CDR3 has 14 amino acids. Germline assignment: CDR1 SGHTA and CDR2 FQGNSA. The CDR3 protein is CASSLAASSYEQYF. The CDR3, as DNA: TGTGCCAGCAGCTTAGCGGCTAGCTCCTACGAGCAGTACTTC.

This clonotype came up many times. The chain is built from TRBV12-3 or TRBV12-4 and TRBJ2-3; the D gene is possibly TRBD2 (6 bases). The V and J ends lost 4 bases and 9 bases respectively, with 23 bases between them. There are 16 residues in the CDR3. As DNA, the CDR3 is TGTGCCAGCAGTTCGGGACTGGGCGGACGCACAGGAACGCAGTATTTT. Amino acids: CASSSGLGGRTGTQYF.

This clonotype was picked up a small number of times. CDR3 bases: TGTGCCAGCAGCTTAGGAGGACACCGGGACGAGCAGTACTTC. It translates to CASSLGGHRDEQYF. The chain recombines TRBV7-8 with TRBJ2-7; D may be TRBD1 (5 bases). This CDR3 is built from 14 residues. V was cut by 1 base and J by 5 bases, with 12 bases left in between. CDR1 and CDR2 from the germline V gene are SGHVS and FQNEAQ.

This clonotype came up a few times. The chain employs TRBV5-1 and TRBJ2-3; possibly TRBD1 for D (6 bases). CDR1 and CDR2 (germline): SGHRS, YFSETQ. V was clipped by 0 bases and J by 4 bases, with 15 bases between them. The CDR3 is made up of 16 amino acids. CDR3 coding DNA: TGCGCCAGCAGCTTGGCCGCAGGGGTTGATGCAGATACGCAGTATTTT. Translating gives CASSLAAGVDADTQYF.

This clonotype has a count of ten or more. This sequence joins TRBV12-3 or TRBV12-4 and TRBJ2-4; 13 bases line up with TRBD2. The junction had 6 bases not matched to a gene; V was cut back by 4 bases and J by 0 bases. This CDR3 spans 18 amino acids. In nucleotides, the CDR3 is TGTGCCAGCAGTTCTAGACTAGCGGGAGGACTAGCCAAAAACATTCAGTACTTC. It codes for CASSSRLAGGLAKNIQYF.

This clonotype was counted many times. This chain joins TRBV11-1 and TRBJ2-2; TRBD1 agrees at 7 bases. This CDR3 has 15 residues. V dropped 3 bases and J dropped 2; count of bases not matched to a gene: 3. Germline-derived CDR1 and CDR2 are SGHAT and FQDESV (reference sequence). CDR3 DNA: TGTGCCAGCAGCTTCGGGACAGTTAACACCGGGGAGCTGTTTTTT. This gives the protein CASSFGTVNTGELFF.

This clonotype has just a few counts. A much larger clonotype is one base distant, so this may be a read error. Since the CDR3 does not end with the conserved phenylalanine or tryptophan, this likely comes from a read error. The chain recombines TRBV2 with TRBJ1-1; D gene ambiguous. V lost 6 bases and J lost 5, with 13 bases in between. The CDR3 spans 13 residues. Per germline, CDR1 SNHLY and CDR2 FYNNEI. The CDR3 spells CASSPERATEAFL. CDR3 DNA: TGTGCCAGCAGCCCCGAAAGGGCGACTGAAGCTTTCCTT.